This T cell receptor (beta chain) was captured in a study of blood T cell repertoires in COVID-19. Study in general: The study drew acute and convalescent COVID-19 samples from the United States, Italy and Spain.

Repertoires were generated with immunoSEQ multiplex PCR, while TCRdb's copy carries only in-frame clones and drops some. The sample yields 120,000 to 150,000 clones, around 82% seen once. J was trimmed by 7 bases and V by 4 bases; bases with no gene match: 11. Germline values: CDR1 SGHRS, CDR2 YFSETQ. The CDR3 covers 16 residues. V gene TRBV5-1 combines with J gene TRBJ2-7, with 13 positions matching TRBD2. This receptor was obtained from a man aged 50-60 years in a cohort exposed to, infected with or recovered from COVID-19 (not recorded which). The material sequenced was PBMCs or T cells enriched from blood (not recorded which). CDR3 residues: CASSRDSGTSGMEQYF. DNA for the CDR3: TGCGCCAGCAGCCGGGATTCCGGGACTAGCGGGATGGAGCAGTACTTC.